This T cell receptor (beta chain) came from a study of T cell responses to AZD1222 COVID-19 vaccine (dated by TCRdb to about 2021). Some background on the complete study: A total of 233 trial participants underwent TCR sequencing, of whom roughly 210 received two doses of AZD1222 and approximately 25 received two doses of the MenACWY control vaccine. Enrollment into the trials was organized by age into subgroups of 18-55, 56-69 and 70-plus years, and those subgroups contained roughly 140, 27 and 60 TCR-sequenced participants, respectively.

Comments on this clone: Its antigen is not yet known. There are no base qualities to consult, and no much larger clone falls within one base.

The time point tag for this specimen amounts to: baseline before first vaccination. Explained via the paper, the treatment or condition label denotes: meningococcal conjugate vaccine given as trial control. The vaccinee samples were drawn from two UK trials, COV001 and COV002, one of which was a single-blind randomized controlled phase 2/3 trial testing AZD1222 (ChAdOx1 nCoV-19) in healthy adults. For TCRbeta chain sequencing, PBMC samples from trial participants were taken at day 0 and at day 28 after the second dose. The CDR3 regions of human TCRbeta chains were subjected to immunosequencing. The authors' pipeline ran thus. Repertoire TCRs were checked for matches against a reference library of SARS-CoV-2-specific TCRs that had been generated using the MIRA antigen-specificity platform. Breadth was defined as the fraction of unique TCRs that were SARS-CoV-2-associated, and depth was defined as the fraction of total T cells that were SARS-CoV-2-associated. Using the MIRA data, every spike-specific TCR was mapped to the spike region that the TCR reacted to and assigned to either a CD4 or a CD8 class. Log10-transformed breadth and depth values were compared by one-way ANOVA with Sidak's multiple comparisons tests. TCRdb took over this immuneACCESS table, retaining in-frame rearrangements with V and J assigned. Such tables are incomplete; in checked studies, under half of the missing clones stem from an unresolved V gene, and the remainder is unexplained. D and trimming were read from the DNA, whereas the V and J calls and clone size are those reported in that table. In all, the sample holds roughly 130,000 clones, and over 75% of those were seen once. The ten largest clones capture about 19% of the sample.

Results the study describes overall, beyond this receptor: Conclusions about previously exposed vaccinees were limited because only six AZD1222 recipients were SARS-CoV-2 seropositive at baseline. Reportedly, close to half of the unique spike-specific TCRs recognized epitopes lying outside the regions that are mutated in the B.1.351 and B.1.1.7 variants. Because no day 14 peak-response samples were available, the repertoires could be characterized only after the peak T cell response. Participants were mostly white British and included more females than males, and it was suggested by the authors that clonal diversity may have been underestimated. The 56-69-year group was small, and its depth increase did not reach significance, likely because of low power. Vaccine-associated CD4 TCRs spanned the whole spike protein, with dominant responses in regions 160-218 and 743-854. After two AZD1222 doses, spike-specific TCR breadth and depth were significantly higher than at day 0 and than in MenACWY recipients.

This TCR was recovered from an adult in good health. Sequencing was performed on peripheral blood, taken on day 0 of MenACWY control vaccination.

The nucleotides read TGCGCCAGCAGGTCCTCGTCAGGGTATTCCTACGAGCAGTACTTC. The translation is CASRSSSGYSYEQYF. The rearrangement combines TRBV5-1 with TRBJ2-7; the D segment could be TRBD1, given 5 matching bases. V lost 5 bases and J lost 1 base; the stretch between them is 16 bases long. For CDR1 and CDR2, the germline V gene lists SGHRS and YFSETQ. From the cysteine up to the phenylalanine, the CDR3 has a length of 15 residues. The only DNA kept is the CDR3, 45 bases in frame from the first base.